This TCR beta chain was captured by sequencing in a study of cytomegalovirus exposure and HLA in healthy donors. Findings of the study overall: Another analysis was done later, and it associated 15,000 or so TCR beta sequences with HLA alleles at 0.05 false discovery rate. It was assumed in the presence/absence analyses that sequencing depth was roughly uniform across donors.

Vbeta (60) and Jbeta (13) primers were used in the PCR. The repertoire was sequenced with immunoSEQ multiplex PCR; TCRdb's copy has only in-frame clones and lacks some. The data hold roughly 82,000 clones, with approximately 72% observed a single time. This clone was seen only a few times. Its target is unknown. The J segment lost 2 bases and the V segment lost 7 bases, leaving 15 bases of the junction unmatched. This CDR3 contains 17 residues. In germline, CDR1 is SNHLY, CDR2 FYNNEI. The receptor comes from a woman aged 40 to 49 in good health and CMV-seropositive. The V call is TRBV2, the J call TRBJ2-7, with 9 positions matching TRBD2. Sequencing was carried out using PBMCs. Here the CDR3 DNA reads TGTGCCAGCATGGCGTGGGGCGGCCAGCGGGGGGCCTACGAGCAGTACTTC. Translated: CASMAWGGQRGAYEQYF.